This is a list of T cell receptor beta chains from one sample in a study of tumor-infiltrating lymphocytes in primary liver carcinoma. In TCRdb, the multiplex PCR reads were re-called with MiXCR into one record per CDR3 protein. The sample records fewer than 350,000 distinct CDR3 sequences, roughly two thirds being singletons. Specimen: peripheral blood. The origin of the receptors is a man between 40 and 49 years old with primary liver carcinoma and hepatitis B virus infection. Both conserved end residues are part of each CDR3. D genes are given only for firm matches. Expanded clones get a size class; other rows say once, few or many, or leave the size out.

- | TRBD2 | TRBJ2-4 | TRBV28 | CASSHTGASGRIKNIQYF | TGTGCCAGCAGTCACACCGGGGCTAGCGGGAGAATCAAAAACATTCAGTACTTC
- | - | TRBJ2-7 | TRBV5-1 | CASSLRPPNYEQYF | TGCGCCAGCAGCTTGAGGCCCCCCAACTACGAGCAGTACTTC
- | - | TRBJ2-1 | TRBV21-1 | CARTGTSPYNEQFF | TGTGCCAGGACCGGGACTAGTCCGTACAATGAGCAGTTCTTC
- | TRBD1 | TRBJ2-7 | TRBV11-2 | CVSSLVSGQGDSEQYF | TGTGTCAGCAGCTTAGTTTCCGGACAGGGGGATTCCGAGCAGTACTTC
once | - | TRBJ1-1 | TRBV12-3/TRBV12-4 | CASSLRVGQGPLNERTEAFF | TGTGCCAGCAGTTTGCGTGTTGGTCAGGGGCCTCTGAATGAACGCACTGAAGCTTTCTTT
- | - | TRBJ1-4 | TRBV5-1 | CASSLWGPGSQEKLFF | TGCGCCAGCAGCCTATGGGGGCCAGGGAGTCAGGAAAAACTGTTTTTT
- | - | TRBJ2-2 | TRBV6-1 | CASSEISIGELFF | TGTGCCAGCAGTGAAATTTCAATCGGGGAGCTGTTTTTT
- | TRBD1 | TRBJ2-4 | TRBV11-2 | CASSLTGYDGIQYF | TGTGCCAGCAGCCTGACAGGGTATGATGGCATTCAGTACTTC
- | TRBD1 | TRBJ2-1 | TRBV11-2 | CAISARTGMPVEQFF | TGTGCAATCAGCGCACGGACAGGGATGCCCGTCGAGCAGTTCTTC
few | - | TRBJ2-3 | TRBV19 | CASSIGPPGRGTQYF | TGTGCCAGTAGTATAGGGCCTCCGGGACGGGGTACGCAGTATTTT
- | - | TRBJ2-7 | TRBV11-1 | CARSPQVFSYEQYF | TGTGCCAGGAGCCCCCAGGTATTCTCTTACGAGCAGTACTTC
once | - | TRBJ1-3 | TRBV11-2 | CASSLDQASLNTIYF | TGTGCCAGCAGCTTAGACCAGGCATCTCTAAACACCATATATTTT
- | - | TRBJ2-2 | TRBV5-1 | CASSGVTATGELLF | TGCGCCAGCAGCGGAGTGACAGCCACCGGGGAGCTGTTATTT
- | - | TRBJ2-1 | TRBV10-1 | CATSRDTSDNEQFF | TGCGCCACCTCCCGGGATACCTCCGACAATGAGCAGTTCTTC
once | - | TRBJ2-1 | TRBV11-2 | CASSGLINEQFF | TGTGCCAGCAGTGGGCTAATTAATGAGCAGTTCTTC
- | - | TRBJ2-1 | TRBV11-2 | CVSSLNFSGGSDNEQFF | TGTGTCAGCAGCTTAAATTTTTCAGGTGGGAGCGACAATGAGCAGTTCTTC
- | - | TRBJ2-3 | TRBV11-2 | CASSLNYQGVGALDTRYF | TGTGCCAGCAGCTTAAATTACCAGGGAGTGGGAGCTTTAGATACGCGGTATTTT
- | - | TRBJ2-3 | TRBV9 | CASSVGSLDTQYF | TGTGCCAGCAGCGTAGGGTCTCTGGATACGCAGTATTTT
- | TRBD2 | TRBJ2-1 | TRBV12-3/TRBV12-4 | CASTPVAGGPGDEQFF | TGTGCCAGCACCCCTGTAGCGGGAGGGCCAGGCGATGAGCAGTTCTTC
- | - | TRBJ2-7 | TRBV7-8 | CASSLVDGEQYF | TGTGCCAGCAGCTTAGTCGACGGCGAGCAGTACTTC
- | TRBD2 | TRBJ2-6 | TRBV11-2 | CPSSFSGSWSNVLTF | TGTCCCAGCAGTTTCAGCGGGAGCTGGTCCAACGTCCTGACTTTC
many | TRBD2 | TRBJ2-1 | TRBV6-2/TRBV6-3 | CASSDLADLYNEQFF | TGTGCCAGCAGTGATCTAGCGGACCTCTACAATGAGCAGTTCTTC
few | - | TRBJ1-4 | TRBV5-6 | CASSLGSVDGKLFF | TGTGCCAGCAGCTTAGGTTCGGTGGATGGAAAACTGTTTTTT
- | TRBD1 | TRBJ2-1 | TRBV11-3 | CANSLGTGPFNEQFF | TGTGCCAACAGCCTAGGGACAGGTCCCTTTAATGAGCAGTTCTTC
- | - | TRBJ2-3 | TRBV5-4 | CASSSAFGSSADTQYF | TGTGCCAGCAGCTCTGCGTTTGGTTCGAGCGCAGATACGCAGTATTTT
many | TRBD1 | TRBJ2-3 | TRBV5-5 | CASSGQGRADTQYF | TGTGCCAGCAGCGGACAGGGGAGGGCAGATACGCAGTATTTT
many | - | TRBJ2-7 | TRBV14 | CASSQGYEQYF | TGTGCCAGCAGCCAAGGGTACGAGCAGTACTTC
- | - | TRBJ2-3 | TRBV5-6 | CASSLGSPDTQYF | TGCGCCAGCAGCTTGGGTAGCCCAGATACACAGTATTTT
- | - | TRBJ2-3 | TRBV6-6 | CASSYLDSPSTDTQYF | TGTGCCAGCAGTTACCTTGACAGCCCGAGCACAGATACGCAGTATTTT
- | - | TRBJ1-1 | TRBV28 | CASKERSTEAFF | TGTGCCAGCAAGGAGAGGTCCACTGAAGCTTTCTTT